A single T cell receptor beta chain is shown here with its context. Its antigen is unidentified. CDR3 length: 16 amino acids. In germline, CDR1 is MNHEY, CDR2 SMNVEV (reference sequence). V shed 5 bases, J shed 8 bases, and the junction held 17 bases outside the gene matches. The data belong to a study of T cells in localized non-small cell lung cancer. Whole-study findings and limits: Among the tissues sampled, uninvolved adjacent lung had the highest T cell clonality, above tumor. In adjacent lung appeared a median around 54 of the top 100 tumor clones. Overall survival was longer when the density of T cells in the blood was higher.

Only in-frame clones appear in the TCRdb table, and some are missing; sequencing was by immunoSEQ multiplex PCR. The repertoire holds approximately 28,000 clones, with roughly 80% as singletons. The sequence derives from a man aged 40 to 75 with stage III lung adenocarcinoma. This chain connects TRBV27 to TRBJ1-2; 7 positions match TRBD1. Source: peripheral blood mononuclear cells, taken before any cancer treatment. The CDR3 nucleotides read TGTGCCAGCAGTGACCTGCCGACAGGGACGGTGGGCGGCTACACCTTC. It codes for CASSDLPTGTVGGYTF.